This T cell receptor (beta chain) was sequenced in a study of blood T cell repertoires in COVID-19. Study-level background: PBMCs, B-cell-depleted T cells, or T cells were the source of the cDNA or gDNA that made up the material.

Across 24 US areas, participants ranged in age from roughly 18 to 95 years. Individuals in the exposed group had encountered a COVID-19 case within 2 weeks preceding study entry. V shed 1 base and J 15 bases; nucleotides not matched to a gene: 11. The CDR3 is 14 amino acids. The germline V gene encodes CDR1 SNHLY and CDR2 FYNNEI. Authors' analysis steps: Estimated nucleated cell counts came from reference gene primer amplification. This table comes from immunoSEQ multiplex PCR, and its TCRdb copy is limited to in-frame clones, with some not included. V, J and clone size are taken as reported in that table, and D and trimming were inferred from the DNA itself. The sample has 220,000 or so clones; around 87% are singletons.

The chain couples TRBV2 to TRBJ1-5; 8 bases fit TRBD1. The receptor was isolated from a man aged 30-40 years who had been exposed to COVID-19. Input material: PBMCs or T cells enriched from blood (not recorded which). This chain's CDR3 is CASSEGTGIGLGHF. DNA for the CDR3: TGTGCCAGCAGTGAAGGGACAGGGATTGGGTTGGGGCATTTT.